Listed here are 7 T cell receptor beta chains from one sample, sequenced in a study of spatial heterogeneity in lung cancer. Study-wide points: In tumors, expanded intratumoral alpha and beta TCR counts tracked mutation counts.

TCRdb processed the 5' RACE reads anew with MiXCR; each CDR3 protein has one entry. The sample shows 9,500 to 11,000 distinct CDR3 sequences, approximately 7.9% of them seen only once. No antigen has been assigned to these receptors. Time point: sample taken at primary tumor resection. The sequencing used lung tumor tissue, collected at surgery. Receptor source: a female donor with early-stage non-small cell lung cancer.

This clonotype was seen a few times. The V and J genes are TRBV6-1 and TRBJ1-1; 7 nucleotides match TRBD1. Germline loops: CDR1 MNHNS, CDR2 SASEGT. The CDR3 sequence is 15 residues long. J gave up 1 base and V 7 bases, and 9 bases lay outside the gene matches. CDR3 in amino acids: CASTSGQRRNTEAFF. CDR3 coding DNA: TGTGCCAGCACCTCGGGACAGAGACGGAACACTGAAGCTTTCTTT.

This clonotype was seen ten or more times. CDR3 loop: CASSVAPGRRSSGNTIYF. The CDR3 nucleotides are TGTGCCAGCAGCGTAGCCCCAGGGCGAAGGAGCTCTGGAAACACCATATATTTT. The chain joins TRBV9 to TRBJ1-3; possibly TRBD1 for D (5 bases). Germline V gives CDR1 SGDLS, CDR2 YYNGEE. CDR3 length: 18 amino acids. V lost 0 bases to trimming and J lost 0 bases, with 16 bases between them.

The chain is built from TRBV20-1 and TRBJ2-6; possible D gene TRBD2, 5 bases. The CDR3 contains 15 residues. Trimming left V 3 bases short and J 2 bases short, with 11 bases between. Germline V gene sequence: CDR1 DFQATT, CDR2 SNEGSKA (reference sequence). The CDR3 reads CSASILGAGANVLTF. The CDR3 DNA reads TGCAGTGCTAGTATTCTGGGAGCTGGGGCCAACGTCCTGACTTTC.

This clonotype was found many times. The V gene is TRBV20-1, the J gene TRBJ2-5, with 7 bases fitting TRBD2. The V segment lost 2 bases and the J segment 5 bases; nucleotides outside the gene matches: 8. The length of the CDR3 is 14 residues. Germline CDR1 and CDR2: DFQATT and SNEGSKA (reference sequence). The CDR3 here is CSARKVGLQETQYF. Here the CDR3 DNA reads TGCAGTGCTAGAAAGGTGGGACTACAGGAGACCCAGTACTTC.

This clonotype came up many times. The chain combines TRBV7-2 with TRBJ1-5; 10 bases fit TRBD1. The CDR3 is 15 amino acids. Per the germline V gene, CDR1 is SGHTA and CDR2 is FQGNSA. J lost 7 bases, V lost 5 bases, and 8 bases had no gene match. DNA for the CDR3: TGTGCCAGCAGCGCTGGGACAGGGGTAGCGCAGCCCCAGCATTTT. Its translation: CASSAGTGVAQPQHF.

The CDR3 DNA is TGTGCCAGCAGTGATAGAGACTATCTAAGCTCCTACGAGCAGTACTTC. Amino acid sequence: CASSDRDYLSSYEQYF. The rearrangement links TRBV2 to TRBJ2-7; tentative D call: TRBD2 (5 bases). Trimming removed 3 bases from V and 0 bases from J, with 15 bases in between. Germline CDR1 SNHLY, CDR2 FYNNEI. The CDR3 extends over 16 amino acids.

This clonotype was detected many times. The chain couples TRBV3-1 to TRBJ2-1; 12 bases are shared with TRBD2. The V gene's germline CDR1 is LGHDT and CDR2 YNNKEL (reference sequence). The J segment lost 3 bases and the V segment lost 4 bases, leaving 10 bases of the junction unmatched. The CDR3 contains 18 residues. The CDR3 sequence is CASSPERTSGGYYNEQFF. CDR3 coding DNA: TGTGCCAGCAGCCCGGAAAGAACTAGCGGGGGGTACTACAATGAGCAGTTCTTC.